The sequence of this T cell receptor (beta chain) was determined in a study of beta chain features in type 1 diabetes. Study-wide results and limits: The study notes PCR might favor shorter templates equally in patients and controls. TCRB CDR3s from Type 1 diabetes patients were moderately but significantly shorter in all four CD4+ subsets. VDJ junctions sequenced from type 1 diabetes patients showed fewer insertions and more deletions.

V was shortened by 4 bases and J by 2 bases, with 14 bases between the two germline ends. CDR1 and CDR2 from the germline V gene are KGHSY and FQNENV. The CDR3 is 15 residues long. Reverse transcription of all isolated RNA meant that expressed TCRB transcripts were sequenced. Sequencing used immunoSEQ multiplex PCR; TCRdb keeps in-frame clones, though not all of them. The data show about 700,000 clones, with around an eighth seen just once and about 0.02% held by the top ten. This clone was picked up a small number of times. Its antigen is unknown. Staining for CD45RO/CCR7/CD25/CD127/CD95/CD27 allowed sorting of CD4+ naive, central memory, regulatory and stem cell-like memory cells. Once sorted, every population was more than 95% pure.

Sequencing was done on a sample of naive CD4+ T cells from blood. This chain links TRBV16 with TRBJ1-2, with D maybe TRBD1 (5 bases). The clonotype comes from a man in his late teens or twenties with type 1 diabetes. The CDR3 nucleotides are TGTGCCAGCAGCCCAACGGACACTTTGAACTATGGCTACACCTTC. It is translated as CASSPTDTLNYGYTF.